A selection of T cell receptor beta chains follows, all from one sample in a study of technical replicates of blood from several donors. Measured with immunoSEQ multiplex PCR; TCRdb has only the in-frame clones, and not every one. Here the sample spans tens of thousands of clones, 85% to 95% being singletons. The sequenced sample consisted of T cells isolated from PBMCs. The receptor set was obtained from a human donor in good health. CDR3s leave out the opening cysteine and the closing phenylalanine or tryptophan. D genes are given only for firm matches. Expanded clones are given a class, and other clones once, few, many or no size at all.

D: TRBD1
V: TRBV19
size: -
CDR3: ASRGGTGGHGYT

D: -
V: TRBV6-1
size: -
CDR3: ASSDAVNTEAF

D: -
V: TRBV30
size: -
CDR3: AWSVGQLSSPGANVLT

D: -
V: TRBV5-1
size: -
CDR3: ASSGANYEQY

D: -
V: TRBV7-6
size: -
CDR3: ASSKMSSYNEQF

D: TRBD1
V: TRBV7-9
size: -
CDR3: ASSHRDRHRSSYNEQF

D: TRBD2
V: TRBV29-1
size: -
CDR3: SVNGKREDNEQF

D: TRBD1
V: TRBV5-1
size: once
CDR3: ASSLGQGGYEQY

D: -
V: TRBV15
size: -
CDR3: ATSRSPGDGYSYNEQF

D: -
V: TRBV4-1
size: once
CDR3: ASSQDPTGLRGYT

D: TRBD1
V: TRBV5-1
size: -
CDR3: ASSRVGQGYHT

D: TRBD1
V: TRBV27
size: -
CDR3: ASKPTGEPYEQY

D: -
V: TRBV9
size: -
CDR3: ASSVDWSGEGYT

D: -
V: TRBV5-6
size: -
CDR3: ASSSFTGELF

D: TRBD2
V: TRBV5-1
size: -
CDR3: ASSFQAGGSYNEQF

D: TRBD2
V: TRBV6-5
size: once
CDR3: ASSYSGGSAETQY

D: TRBD1
V: TRBV14
size: once
CDR3: ASSPAGTAKTYEQY

D: -
V: TRBV19
size: few
CDR3: ASTDTGSYNSPLH

D: TRBD1
V: TRBV10-1
size: few
CDR3: ASRSQGANTEAF

D: TRBD1
V: TRBV6-5
size: -
CDR3: ASRRTGTSYEQY

D: -
V: TRBV28
size: -
CDR3: ASSFTTSQGDTQY

D: TRBD1
V: TRBV11-3
size: -
CDR3: ASSLTWTGGGGANVLT

D: -
V: TRBV6-5
size: -
CDR3: ASRRENTGELF

D: TRBD1
V: TRBV27
size: -
CDR3: ASSRSVAPGQGNIQY

D: TRBD1
V: TRBV5-1
size: -
CDR3: ASSPGQHGETQY

D: -
V: TRBV25-1
size: -
CDR3: ASSERIGGPAYEQY

D: -
V: TRBV18
size: -
CDR3: ASSRGTADTQY

D: -
V: TRBV27
size: once
CDR3: ASSSQGLVTGANVLT

D: TRBD2
V: TRBV6-1
size: -
CDR3: ASSPLAGGYNEQF

D: TRBD1
V: TRBV4-2
size: -
CDR3: ASSQEGDRAGETQY

D: TRBD1
V: TRBV6-5
size: -
CDR3: ASSYGRGTGDGYT

D: -
V: TRBV5-8
size: -
CDR3: ASSFGGSGAF

D: -
V: TRBV6-1
size: -
CDR3: ASANSFFSYEQY

D: -
V: TRBV9
size: -
CDR3: ASSVGQSNQPQH

D: TRBD1
V: TRBV5-5
size: -
CDR3: ASSLSTGVGPEAF

D: -
V: TRBV5-3
size: -
CDR3: ARSHVLATNEKLF